The 32 T cell receptor beta chains presented below share a single source sample, sequenced in a study of tumor and adjacent non-tumor tissue in lung cancer. Three rounds of nested PCR, following a modified ARM-PCR protocol, produced the TCRbeta library. TCRdb recomputed calls from the multiplex PCR reads with MiXCR, one row per CDR3 protein. The table lists about 43,000 distinct CDR3 sequences, around three fifths of them singletons. No cell sorting was done before RNA was extracted from the tissue. This non-tumor lung sample came from over 3 cm beyond the tumor edge. Specimen: distant non-tumor lung tissue. These receptors were collected from a man aged 50-60 years with non-small cell lung cancer.

J is TRBJ2-6 and V is TRBV19; weak D call: TRBD1 (6 bases). V lost 9 bases to trimming and J lost 1 base, with 25 bases between them. Germline loops: CDR1 LNHDA, CDR2 SQIVND (reference sequence). This CDR3 has 19 amino acids. Here the CDR3 reads CASFSRWGPFSSGANVLTF. Written as DNA, the CDR3 is TGTGCCAGCTTCTCCAGGTGGGGGCCCTTTTCGTCTGGGGCCAACGTCCTGACTTTC.

Concerning this clonotype: The junction and the germline gene differ at one end; a read error may be behind it. The chain recombines TRBV12-3 or TRBV12-4 with TRBJ2-5, with a weak D call TRBD2 (6 bases). The CDR3 is made up of 13 amino acids. The CDR3 reads CASSSRGGETQYF. CDR3 sequence (DNA): TGTGCCAGCAGCTCGAGGGGCGGGGAGACCCAGTATTTC.

The gene calls are TRBV11-2 and TRBJ2-5; TRBD1 is a possible D gene (5 bases). The length of the CDR3 is 14 residues. The germline gives CDR1 SGHAT, CDR2 FQNNGV. The ends were cut back, 5 bases at V and 5 bases at J, with 15 bases in the middle. The CDR3 is CASSLTGAGETQYF. CDR3 nucleotides: TGTGCCAGCAGCCTCACAGGAGCCGGGGAGACCCAGTACTTC.

This clonotype was found a few times. The CDR3 is CASSLETAAGSQHF. CDR3 coding DNA: TGTGCCAGCAGCTTAGAAACGGCGGCTGGGTCCCAGCATTTT. V is TRBV7-2 and J is TRBJ1-5, with unresolved D. Per germline, CDR1 SGHTA and CDR2 FQGNSA. CDR3 size: 14 residues. The V and J ends lost 1 base and 11 bases respectively, with 15 bases between them.

A remark on this clonotype: No conserved phenylalanine or tryptophan is present at the end of the CDR3, so a read error is the likely explanation. The V and J genes are TRBV4-2 and TRBJ1-6; possibly TRBD1 for D (6 bases). Germline V gene data show CDR1 as LGHNA and CDR2 as YNFKEQ. The CDR3 is made up of 14 amino acids. The CDR3 bases are TGTACCAGCAGCCAAGAGGGGGGTAATTCACCCCTCCACTAT. As protein: CTSSQEGGNSPLHY.

This clonotype is medium-sized within its sample. V and J are TRBV11-3 and TRBJ2-1; 8 bases align to TRBD2. From germline, CDR1 is SGHNT and CDR2 YENEEA. This CDR3 region has 15 residues. The ends lost 5 bases at V and 6 bases at J; junction bases unmatched: 9. The chain's CDR3 is CASSLAGQAVNEQFF. CDR3 bases: TGTGCCAGCAGCCTAGCGGGCCAGGCTGTCAATGAGCAGTTCTTC.

The sample holds many counts of this clonotype. The chain combines TRBV13 with TRBJ1-1; tentative D call: TRBD1 (6 bases). The CDR3 runs 17 residues. Germline CDR1 and CDR2: PRHDT and FYEKMQ (reference sequence). Between the trimmed V and J ends, which lost 0 bases and 4 bases, there was a span of 18 bases. Here the CDR3 reads CASSLGNPGAPVTEAFF. The CDR3 DNA is TGTGCCAGCAGCTTAGGCAACCCGGGGGCCCCCGTCACTGAAGCTTTCTTT.

As for this clonotype: This clone may be a read error of a much larger clone one base away. The chain combines TRBV6-1 with TRBJ1-5; TRBD1 might be the D (6 bases). The V gene's germline CDR1 is MNHNS and CDR2 SASEGT. The CDR3 extends over 13 amino acids. The chain's CDR3 is CTSRTDSNQPQHF. The CDR3 DNA reads as TGTACCAGCAGGACAGATAGCAATCAGCCCCAGCATTTT.

Turning to this clonotype: Relative to the germline gene, one junction end is altered; a read error may explain this. V is TRBV12-3 or TRBV12-4 and J is TRBJ1-5; D remains ambiguous. CDR3 size: 13 residues. The CDR3 DNA reads as TGTGCCAGCTGCCTCAGGTACAATCATCCCCAGCATTTT. Translation gives CASCLRYNHPQHF.

This clonotype appeared a few times. The V and J genes are TRBV4-1 and TRBJ2-7; no reliable D call. V lost 3 bases, J lost 0 bases, and 15 bases lay in between. CDR3 length: 16 residues. The V gene's germline CDR1 is MGHRA and CDR2 YSYEKL. The CDR3 DNA follows: TGCGCCAGCAGCCAGACTCGGGCAGTACCCTCCTACGAGCAGTACTTC. It translates to CASSQTRAVPSYEQYF.

This chain joins TRBV28 and TRBJ2-5; 9 nucleotides line up with TRBD1. This CDR3 has 14 residues. Germline assignment: CDR1 MDHEN and CDR2 SYDVKM. J lost 4 bases, V lost 7 bases, and 7 bases had no gene match. CDR3 sequence: CASISRTGVETQYF. Written as DNA, the CDR3 is TGTGCCAGCATTTCGCGGACAGGGGTAGAGACCCAGTACTTC.

This clonotype was observed at least ten times. The gene calls are TRBV12-3 or TRBV12-4 and TRBJ2-3, with D possibly TRBD2 on 5 matching bases. Trimming took 5 bases from V and 10 from J, leaving 13 bases between them. There are 12 residues in the CDR3. CDR3 amino acids: CASSPRENAQYF. CDR3 bases: TGTGCCAGCAGTCCTCGGGAAAATGCGCAGTATTTT.

This clonotype was recorded a few times. It may be a read error: a sequence one base away is much more abundant. This sequence joins TRBV12-3 or TRBV12-4 and TRBJ2-7; 9 positions match TRBD1. The CDR3 has 15 amino acids. CDR3 sequence (DNA): TGTGCCAGCAGTCTATCCGGGACAGGGCCGGAAGAGCATTACTTC. This gives the protein CASSLSGTGPEEHYF.

Comments on this clonotype: Sequence at one end of the junction differs from germline and may be a read error. This rearrangement joins TRBV11-2 to TRBJ1-4; possibly TRBD1 for D (6 bases). The CDR3 loop spans 18 amino acids. The germline V gene has CDR1 SGHAT and CDR2 FQNNGV. The CDR3 sequence is CANSRPVWEQGLNEKLLF. The CDR3 DNA follows: TGTGCCAACAGCCGACCCGTTTGGGAACAGGGACTTAATGAAAAACTGCTTTTT.

Notes on this clonotype: At one end, the junction sequence differs from germline, possibly due to a read error. V gene TRBV7-9 combines with J gene TRBJ2-1; 8 bases match TRBD2. Per germline, CDR1 SEHNR and CDR2 FQNEAQ (reference sequence). The CDR3 length is 17 residues. In DNA, the CDR3 is TGTACCAGCAGCCCCAGGAGGGCCAGCGGGAGATCCAATGAGCAGTTCTTC. Translation: CTSSPRRASGRSNEQFF.

As to this clonotype: One end of the junction is discordant with germline, which a read error may explain. This chain joins TRBV6-6 and TRBJ1-4, with D hard to call. Germline CDR1 MNHNY, CDR2 SVGAGI (reference sequence). The CDR3 loop spans 15 amino acids. CDR3 sequence reads: CTSSPLESGSEKLFF. DNA for the CDR3: TGTACCAGCAGTCCCCTAGAGTCTGGAAGTGAAAAACTGTTTTTT.

This chain joins TRBV15 and TRBJ2-5; TRBD2 matches 9 bases. The CDR3 is 15 amino acids. The J segment lost 3 bases and the V segment lost 0 bases, leaving 2 bases of the junction unmatched. CDR1 is LNHNV, CDR2 YYDKDF, per germline (reference sequence). CDR3 sequence (DNA): TGTGCCACCAGCAGAGAAGCTAGCGGGAAAGAGACCCAGTACTTC. It translates to CATSREASGKETQYF.

This clonotype was seen ten or more times. The genes are TRBV11-2 and TRBJ2-4; no definite D call. The CDR3 spans 15 residues. Germline lookup yields CDR1 SGHAT and CDR2 FQNNGV. V was clipped by 1 base and J by 5 bases, with 12 bases between them. CDR3 coding DNA: TGTGCCAGCAGCTTAGGTGGTAGGACCGAAAACATTCAGTACTTC. Translating it yields CASSLGGRTENIQYF. Full variable domain (outside the CDR3, taken from reference TRBV11-2 and TRBJ2-4): EAGVAQSPRYKIIEKRQSVAFWCNPISGHATLYWYQQILGQGPKLLIQFQNNGVVDDSQLPKDRFSAERLKGVDSTLKIQPAKLEDSAVYLCASSLGGRTENIQYFGAGTRLSVL.

With respect to this clonotype: The germline gene is not matched at one end of the junction; a read error may be the cause. The chain uses TRBV4-2 and TRBJ2-7; no clear D. Germline assignment: CDR1 LGHNA and CDR2 YNFKEQ. The CDR3 totals 13 residues. The chain's CDR3 is CASNQAGMDEQYF. CDR3 in DNA: TGTGCCAGCAACCAAGCCGGTATGGACGAGCAGTACTTC.

Remarks on this clonotype: This may be a read error, as it is one base from a much larger clone. The chain joins TRBV20-1 to TRBJ2-7; the match to TRBD1 covers 7 bases. The CDR3 has 15 residues. Germline CDR1 is DFQATT and CDR2 is SNEGSKA (reference sequence). In DNA form, the CDR3 reads TGCATTGCTAGAGTCCCAGGGGGATTCTCCTACGAGCAGTACTTC. Encoded protein: CIARVPGGFSYEQYF.

The V gene is TRBV29-1, the J gene TRBJ2-5; D might be TRBD1 (6 bases). V lost 0 bases and J 5 bases, leaving 10 bases between the germline ends. The CDR3 loop spans 13 amino acids. Germline V gene data show CDR1 as SQVTM and CDR2 as ANQGSEA. The chain's CDR3 is CSVEEGAKETQYF. The CDR3 bases are TGCAGCGTTGAAGAGGGGGCGAAGGAGACCCAGTACTTC. The full variable domain, completed using reference TRBV29-1 and TRBJ2-5, is SAVISQKPSRDICQRGTSLTIQCQVDSQVTMMFWYRQQPGQSLTLIATANQGSEATYESGFVIDKFPISRPNLTFSTLTVSNMSPEDSSIYLCSVEEGAKETQYFGPGTRLLVL.

This clonotype occurred many times. The chain uses TRBV13 and TRBJ2-3; unclear D gene. CDR1 and CDR2 (germline): PRHDT, FYEKMQ (reference sequence). CDR3 length equals 14 residues. Trimming took off 5 bases at V and 4 bases at J, with 13 bases between the two ends. The CDR3 nucleotides read TGTGCCAGCAGCCACGGCCCAGGCTCAGATACGCAGTATTTT. As protein: CASSHGPGSDTQYF.

This clonotype occurred a few times. Given a much more abundant clone one base away, this may be a read error. This sequence joins TRBV12-3 or TRBV12-4 and TRBJ1-1; 8 bases match TRBD1. The CDR3 has 15 residues. DNA of the CDR3: TGTGCCAGCAGTTTATCGACAGGGGTGAACACTGTAGCTTTCTTT. This codes for CASSLSTGVNTVAFF.

Note on this clonotype: This may come from a read error, since a much larger clone is one base off. The chain employs TRBV5-1 and TRBJ2-1; 13 bases agree with TRBD2. J gave up 4 bases and V 3 bases, and 7 bases lay outside the gene matches. Germline V lookup: CDR1 SGHRS, CDR2 YFSETQ. The CDR3 sequence is 17 residues long. The CDR3 coding sequence is TGCGCCAGCAGCTCCGCCCCGGGACTAGCGGGATACAATGAGCAGTTCTTC. This encodes CASSSAPGLAGYNEQFF.

This clonotype was seen more than once but under ten times. V gene TRBV7-9 combines with J gene TRBJ1-1; TRBD1 is a possible D gene (6 bases). Per the germline V gene, CDR1 is SEHNR and CDR2 is FQNEAQ (reference sequence). The CDR3 has 13 residues. V was pared by 10 bases and J by 0 bases, with 12 bases between. CDR3 sequence reads: CATGRGLNTEAFF. As DNA, the CDR3 is TGTGCCACCGGCCGGGGGCTGAACACTGAAGCTTTCTTT.

This clonotype was counted a single time. CDR3 residues: CACKPGRTNEKLFF. The CDR3 DNA is TGCGCCTGCAAACCGGGGAGGACTAATGAAAAACTGTTTTTT. This chain joins TRBV5-1 and TRBJ1-4; D is unclear. This CDR3 has 14 residues. Per germline, CDR1 SGHRS and CDR2 YFSETQ. V lost 10 bases and J 2 bases, leaving 15 bases between the germline ends.

As regards this clonotype: Given a much more abundant clone one base away, this may be a read error. The chain joins TRBV12-3 or TRBV12-4 to TRBJ2-1; TRBD2 agrees at 8 bases. The length of the CDR3 is 14 residues. The CDR3 DNA is TGTACCAGCAAAGGGACTAGGGGGGGGAATGAGCAGTTCTTC. This codes for CTSKGTRGGNEQFF.

Of note for this clonotype: A much larger clone differs from this one at a single base, so this may be a read error. The V and J genes are TRBV14 and TRBJ2-5; D unclear. The V gene lost 2 bases and the J gene lost 2 bases, with 21 bases spanning the gap. The germline gives CDR1 SGHDN, CDR2 FVKESK. This CDR3 contains 18 residues. For the CDR3, the DNA is TGTGCCAGCAGCCAAAAAAAGTTCAGTCTTTATTCACAAGAGACCCAGTACTTC. Amino acid sequence: CASSQKKFSLYSQETQYF.

Turning to this clonotype: One end of the junction is discordant with germline, which a read error may explain. The chain is built from TRBV16 and TRBJ1-5; 10 bases line up with TRBD1. This CDR3 region has 15 residues. Germline V lookup: CDR1 KGHSY, CDR2 FQNENV. This chain's CDR3 is CTSSQGQGSNQPQHF. CDR3 bases: TGTACCAGCAGCCAGGGACAGGGGAGCAATCAGCCCCAGCATTTT. Full variable domain (missing parts from reference TRBV16 and TRBJ1-5): GEEVAQTPKHLVRGEGQKAKLYCAPIKGHSYVFWYQQVLKNEFKFLISFQNENVFDETGMPKERFSAKCLPNSPCSLEIQATKLEDSAVYFCTSSQGQGSNQPQHFGDGTRLSIL.

Details on this clonotype: The CDR3 does not end in the conserved phenylalanine or tryptophan, so this is likely a read error. The gene calls are TRBV10-2 and TRBJ2-5; D is uncertain. CDR3 length: 14 residues. The germline V gene encodes CDR1 WSHSY and CDR2 SAAADI. The V and J ends lost 8 bases and 5 bases respectively, with 18 bases between them. CDR3: CASWLSRVQETQYS. The CDR3 DNA is TGCGCCAGCTGGCTTTCGAGAGTGCAGGAGACCCAGTACTCC.

This clonotype was observed a few times. The V and J genes are TRBV5-1 and TRBJ2-1; the D gene is possibly TRBD2 (6 bases). Germline CDR1 reads SGHRS; CDR2 reads YFSETQ. Trimming stripped 4 bases from V and 4 bases from J, with 18 bases between. The CDR3 has 16 residues. The CDR3 DNA sequence: TGCGCCAGCAGCATCCGACCGCGGGGATCTTACAATGAGCAGTTCTTC. This encodes CASSIRPRGSYNEQFF. The complete variable domain, with remaining parts taken from reference TRBV5-1 and TRBJ2-1, reads KAGVTQTPRYLIKTRGQQVTLSCSPISGHRSVSWYQQTPGQGLQFLFEYFSETQRNKGNFPGRFSGRQFSNSRSEMNVSTLELGDSALYLCASSIRPRGSYNEQFFGPGTRLTVL.

Points on this clonotype: The junction departs from germline at one end; a sequencing error may be responsible. The V and J genes are TRBV6-6 and TRBJ1-2, with D possibly being TRBD1 (5 bases). CDR1 MNHNY and CDR2 SVGAGI come from the germline V gene (reference sequence). The CDR3 is 13 amino acids. CDR3 coding DNA: TGTGCTAGCAGATCGGACACTAGCTATGGCTACACCTTC. Protein product: CASRSDTSYGYTF.